The present T cell receptor beta chain was sequenced within a study of cytomegalovirus exposure and HLA in healthy donors. Study conclusions and caveats: There were reportedly fewer N-insertions in an Asian-associated ancestry cluster than the approximately 640-donor mean, in a later analysis. Accounts indicate the classifier identified cytomegalovirus status with strong specificity and sensitivity. Within the data, a cluster of highly shared sequence variants was likely a sequencing artifact. Some TCR beta chains (roughly 150 of them) were listed as cytomegalovirus-associated.

Points on this clone: Antigen specificity is unknown.

The PCR was carried out with 60 Vbeta primers and 13 Jbeta primers. Sequencing used immunoSEQ multiplex PCR; TCRdb keeps in-frame clones, though not all of them. Among 150,000 to 200,000 clones listed, roughly 85% were seen once. Germline CDR1 SGHNT, CDR2 YENEEA. CDR3 length: 15 residues. The V end lost 7 bases, the J end lost 0 bases, and 13 bases lay between the germline ends. The sample consisted of PBMCs. This rearrangement joins TRBV11-3 to TRBJ2-1, with D tentatively TRBD2 (5 bases). This sequence originates from a woman between 25 and 40 years old in good health and CMV-seropositive. The CDR3 region is CASTLGGSSYNEQFF. CDR3 sequence (DNA): TGTGCCAGCACCCTGGGTGGGAGCTCCTACAATGAGCAGTTCTTC.